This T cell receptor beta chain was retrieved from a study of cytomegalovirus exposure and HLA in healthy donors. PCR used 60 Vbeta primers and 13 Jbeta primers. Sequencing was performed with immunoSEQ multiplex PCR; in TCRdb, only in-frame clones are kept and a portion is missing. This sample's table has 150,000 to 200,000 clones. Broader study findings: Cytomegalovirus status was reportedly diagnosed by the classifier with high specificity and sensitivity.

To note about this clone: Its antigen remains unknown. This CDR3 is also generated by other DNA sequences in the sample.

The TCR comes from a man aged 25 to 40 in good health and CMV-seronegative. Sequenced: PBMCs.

In DNA form, the CDR3 reads TGCGCCAGCAGCTTGGACCGGAGGGAGACCCAGTACTTC. Translated, it gives CASSLDRRETQYF. The V gene is TRBV5-1, the J gene TRBJ2-5, with TRBD2 as a possible D gene (5 bases). This CDR3 is 13 amino acids long. Trimming cost V 0 bases and J 5 bases, with 8 bases left between them. Looked up from germline, CDR1 is SGHRS and CDR2 is YFSETQ.